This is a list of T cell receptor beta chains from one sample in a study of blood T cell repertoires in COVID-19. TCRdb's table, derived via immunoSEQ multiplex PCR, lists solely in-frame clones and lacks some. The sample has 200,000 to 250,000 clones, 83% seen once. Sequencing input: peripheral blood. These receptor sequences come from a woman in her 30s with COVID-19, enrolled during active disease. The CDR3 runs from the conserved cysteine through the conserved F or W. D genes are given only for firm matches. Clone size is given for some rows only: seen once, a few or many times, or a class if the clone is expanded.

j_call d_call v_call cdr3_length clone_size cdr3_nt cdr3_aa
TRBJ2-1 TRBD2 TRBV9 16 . TGTGCCAGCAGCGAGGACGGATCTAGCGGACGCAATGAGCAGTTCTTC CASSEDGSSGRNEQFF
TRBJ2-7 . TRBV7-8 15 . TGTGCCAGCAGCTTAGACTGGCGGGCGGCCTACGAGCAGTACTTC CASSLDWRAAYEQYF
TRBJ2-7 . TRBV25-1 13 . TGTGCCAGCAGTGAATACCGAGGATACGAGCAGTACTTC CASSEYRGYEQYF
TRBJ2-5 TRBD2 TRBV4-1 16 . TGCGCCAGCAGCCAAGACGTGGTACGGGGGGAAGAGACCCAGTACTTC CASSQDVVRGEETQYF
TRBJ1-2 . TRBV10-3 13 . TGTGCCATCAGTGAAGGGAGAGACTATGGCTACACCTTC CAISEGRDYGYTF
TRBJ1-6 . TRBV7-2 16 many TGTGCCAGCAGCCCCCCCGGCGGGGGCGCGGGTTCACCCCTCCACTTT CASSPPGGGAGSPLHF
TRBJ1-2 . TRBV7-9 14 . TGTGCCAGCAGCTTAGAGGCAGGGTCCTATGGCTACACCTTC CASSLEAGSYGYTF
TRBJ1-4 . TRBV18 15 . TGTGCCAGCTCCGGACTAGCAGGGAAAGATGAAAAACTGTTTTTT CASSGLAGKDEKLFF
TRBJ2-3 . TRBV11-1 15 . TGTGCCAGCAGCGCAGTTTTCCGGGAGCAAGGTACGCAGTATTTT CASSAVFREQGTQYF
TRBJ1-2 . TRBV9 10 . TGTGCCAGCCGGGGGAAATCTTACACCTTC CASRGKSYTF
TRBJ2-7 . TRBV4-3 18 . TGCGCCAGCAGCCAAGGGCTTAGTTCGTCGGGCAGGGGAAGTGAGCAGTACTTC CASSQGLSSSGRGSEQYF
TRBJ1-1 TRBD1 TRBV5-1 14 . TGCGCCAGCAGCCTCCGACAGGGGGGGACTGAAGCTTTCTTT CASSLRQGGTEAFF
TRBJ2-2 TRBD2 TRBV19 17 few TGTGCCAGTAGTATCCAGCGGGGGGGCCTTGGAGCCGGGGAGCTGTTTTTT CASSIQRGGLGAGELFF
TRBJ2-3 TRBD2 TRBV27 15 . TGTTCCAGCCGGGTAGCGGGAGGGCCCGCAGATACGCAGTATTTT CSSRVAGGPADTQYF
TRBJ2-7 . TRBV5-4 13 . TGTGCCAGCAGCTTAAGGGGCCCCTACGAGCAGTACTTC CASSLRGPYEQYF
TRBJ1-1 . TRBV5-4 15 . TGTGCCAGCACGTCAGAACCGATCTTGAACACTGAAGCTTTCTTT CASTSEPILNTEAFF
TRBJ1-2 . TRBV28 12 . TGTGCCAGCAGTTCCGTCAGGGGAAGTTCCACCTTC CASSSVRGSSTF
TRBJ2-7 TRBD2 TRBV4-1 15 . TGCGCCAGCAGCCACAATAGCGGGGGGCCCTACGAGCAGTACTTC CASSHNSGGPYEQYF
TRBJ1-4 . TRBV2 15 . TGTGCCAGCACCAAGGAGGCAGGTCGAAATGAAAAACTGTTTTTT CASTKEAGRNEKLFF
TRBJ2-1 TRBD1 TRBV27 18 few TGTGCCAGCAGTTCCCCACAGGGGCGACAGGGGGCTGGGGATGAGCAGTTCTTC CASSSPQGRQGAGDEQFF
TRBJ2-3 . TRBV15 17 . TGTGCCACCAGCAGGGGTGAGGTTACTCCTAGCACAGATACGCAGTATTTT CATSRGEVTPSTDTQYF
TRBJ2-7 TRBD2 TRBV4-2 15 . TGTGCCAGCAGCCAAGGTTCCCTAGCGGGAGTCGAGCAGTACTTC CASSQGSLAGVEQYF
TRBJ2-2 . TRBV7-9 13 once TGTGCCAGCAGGGTTAGCATCACCGGGGAGCTGTTTTTT CASRVSITGELFF
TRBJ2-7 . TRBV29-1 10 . TGCAGCGTTAAAGGAGGCGAGCAGTACTTC CSVKGGEQYF
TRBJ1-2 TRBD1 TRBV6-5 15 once TGTGCCAGCAGCTTAAAGGGGGCGCTGAGCTATGGCTACACCTTC CASSLKGALSYGYTF
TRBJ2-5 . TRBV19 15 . TGTGCCAGTAGTATCGGAGGACAGAGGAAAGAGACCCAGTACTTC CASSIGGQRKETQYF
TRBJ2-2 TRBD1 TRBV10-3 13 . TGTGCCATCATGCCAGGGGGCCCCGGGGAGCTGTTTTTT CAIMPGGPGELFF
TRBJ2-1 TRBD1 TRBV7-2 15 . TGTGCCAGCAGCTTCACCGGGACAGGGTACAATGAGCAGTTCTTC CASSFTGTGYNEQFF
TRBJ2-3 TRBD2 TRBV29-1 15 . TGCAGCGTTGAATTCGGGACTAGCGGAGGAGATACGCAGTATTTT CSVEFGTSGGDTQYF
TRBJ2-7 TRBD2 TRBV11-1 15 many TGTGCCAGCAGCCGCGGACTAGCGGGATTTTACGAGCAGTACTTC CASSRGLAGFYEQYF
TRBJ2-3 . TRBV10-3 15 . TGTGCCATCAGGTGGGGGGAGTCCCCCACAGATACGCAGTATTTT CAIRWGESPTDTQYF
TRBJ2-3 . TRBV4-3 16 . TGCGCCAGCAGCCAAACACCGGACAGACGCACAGATACGCAGTATTTT CASSQTPDRRTDTQYF
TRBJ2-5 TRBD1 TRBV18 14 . TGTGCCAGCTCCCTAACAGGGGGCGGCGAGACCCAGTACTTC CASSLTGGGETQYF
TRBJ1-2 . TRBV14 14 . TGTGCCAGCAGCCAAGATGGGCAGAACTATGGCTACACCTTC CASSQDGQNYGYTF
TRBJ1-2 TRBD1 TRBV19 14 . TGTGCCAGTAGTCCCGCCGGACAGGTCTATGGCTACACCTTC CASSPAGQVYGYTF
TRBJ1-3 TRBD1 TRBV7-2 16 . TGTGCCAGCAGCTTACCACAGGGGGTTTCGGGAAACACCATATATTTT CASSLPQGVSGNTIYF
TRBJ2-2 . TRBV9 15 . TGTGCCAGCAGCGTAGAAGGTGGGGGCGCCGGGGAGCTGTTTTTT CASSVEGGGAGELFF
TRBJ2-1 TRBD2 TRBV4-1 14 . TGCGCCAGCAGCCAGCGGGAGGGGAGGAATGAGCAGTTCTTC CASSQREGRNEQFF
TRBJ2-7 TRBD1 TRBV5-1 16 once TGCGCCAGCAGCTTGGGGACAGGGGGCGTAACCTACGAGCAGTACTTC CASSLGTGGVTYEQYF
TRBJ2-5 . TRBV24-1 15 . TGTGCCACCAGTGATTTGCACTGGGGCTGGGAGACCCAGTACTTC CATSDLHWGWETQYF
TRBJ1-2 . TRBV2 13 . TGTGCCAGCCGAAGTGACAATAACTATGGCTACACCTTC CASRSDNNYGYTF
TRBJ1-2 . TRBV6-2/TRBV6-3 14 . TGTGCCAGCAGTTACCAGGGATCCTCCTATGGCTACACCTTC CASSYQGSSYGYTF
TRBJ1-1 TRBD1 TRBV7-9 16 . TGTGCCAGCAGCCGTAGGGGGCAGGGGGAAGGCACTGAAGCTTTCTTT CASSRRGQGEGTEAFF
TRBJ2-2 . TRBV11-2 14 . TGTGCCAGCAGCCCCCCGGGGCGGGACGGGGAGCTGTTTTTT CASSPPGRDGELFF
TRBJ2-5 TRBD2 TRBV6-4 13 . TGTGCCAGCCGTAGAGCGGGGGCTGAGACCCAGTACTTC CASRRAGAETQYF
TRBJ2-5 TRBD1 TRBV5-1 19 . TGCGCCAGCAGCTTGGTCCCCCAACCCCTGACAGGGCTCCCAGAGACCCAGTACTTC CASSLVPQPLTGLPETQYF
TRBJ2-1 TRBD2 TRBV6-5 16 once TGTGCCAGCAGTTACTTAGCGGGCTTTCCGGGGGATGAGCAGTTCTTC CASSYLAGFPGDEQFF
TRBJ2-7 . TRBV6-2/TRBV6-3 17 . TGTGCCAGCAGCCCAGCCTTCCCACTAGGGTATGATCGCGAGCAGTACTTC CASSPAFPLGYDREQYF
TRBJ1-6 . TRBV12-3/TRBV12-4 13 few TGTGCCAGCAGCCGAGCGTGGAATTCACCCCTCCACTTT CASSRAWNSPLHF
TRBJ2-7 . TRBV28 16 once TGTGCCAGCAGTTTTGGTTGGACAGCCGCCTCCTACGAGCAGTACTTC CASSFGWTAASYEQYF
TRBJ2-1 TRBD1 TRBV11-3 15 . TGTGCCAGCAGTCCCGGACAGGGCACCTACAATGAGCAGTTCTTC CASSPGQGTYNEQFF
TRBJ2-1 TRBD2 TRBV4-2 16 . TGTGCCAGCAGCCAAGATGCCAGCGGGATCTACAATGAGCAGTTCTTC CASSQDASGIYNEQFF
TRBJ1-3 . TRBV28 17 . TGTGCCAGCAGTCAATCCAACAGGGATCCATCAGGAAACACCATATATTTT CASSQSNRDPSGNTIYF
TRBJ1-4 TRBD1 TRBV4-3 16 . TGCGCCAGCAGCCAAGAGGGGACAGTAACTAATGAAAAACTGTTTTTT CASSQEGTVTNEKLFF